Listed here are 15 T cell receptor beta chains from one sample, sequenced in a study of blood T cell repertoires in COVID-19. Clones were sequenced by immunoSEQ multiplex PCR, and TCRdb holds only the in-frame ones, with some missing. Seen here are roughly 120,000 clones, roughly 83% observed once, and the top ten hold 5% to 6%. Specimen: peripheral blood. The receptors derive from a human donor in a cohort sampled during active COVID-19.

The chain links TRBV9 to TRBJ2-1; the match to TRBD2 covers 11 bases. V shed 4 bases and J 5 bases; nucleotides not matched to a gene: 5. The CDR3 contains 15 residues. Germline V gene sequence: CDR1 SGDLS, CDR2 YYNGEE. The CDR3 is CASSPRLAGNNEQFF. CDR3 nucleotides: TGTGCCAGCAGCCCCCGACTAGCGGGGAACAATGAGCAGTTCTTC.

J is TRBJ2-6 and V is TRBV19, with D uncertain. There are 17 residues in the CDR3. The germline CDR1 and CDR2 sequences are LNHDA and SQIVND (reference sequence). Trimming stripped 2 bases from V and 0 bases from J, with 11 bases between. CDR3 amino acids: CASSIRKSDSGANVLTF. The CDR3 bases are TGTGCCAGTAGTATAAGAAAATCAGACTCTGGGGCCAACGTCCTGACTTTC.

The chain is built from TRBV28 and TRBJ1-1; TRBD1 matches 7 bases. V lost 6 bases and J lost 1; bases outside the gene matches: 2. Germline CDR1 MDHEN, CDR2 SYDVKM. This CDR3 is 13 amino acids long. As DNA, the CDR3 is TGTGCCAGCAGGACAGGGACGAACACTGAAGCTTTCTTT. Amino acids: CASRTGTNTEAFF.

The chain combines TRBV11-3 with TRBJ2-1; 13 bases map to TRBD2. CDR3 length: 16 residues. V lost 0 bases and J lost 10; bases outside the gene matches: 6. Per the germline V gene, CDR1 is SGHNT and CDR2 is YENEEA. This chain's CDR3 is CASSLDWTSGSGEQFF. In nucleotides, the CDR3 is TGTGCCAGCAGCTTAGATTGGACTAGCGGGAGTGGGGAGCAGTTCTTC.

This chain links TRBV7-9 with TRBJ1-1; maybe TRBD1 (6 bases). Trimming stripped 5 bases from V and 1 base from J, with 20 bases between. Per the germline V gene, CDR1 is SEHNR and CDR2 is FQNEAQ (reference sequence). The CDR3 contains 17 residues. The CDR3 region is CASSLMRWGRGNTEAFF. CDR3 coding DNA: TGTGCCAGCAGCCTAATGCGGTGGGGCAGGGGGAACACTGAAGCTTTCTTT.

The chain carries TRBV7-9 and TRBJ2-3, with 10 bases identical to TRBD2. The V gene end was trimmed by 5 bases and the J gene end by 6 bases; junction bases not matched to a gene: 5. This CDR3 is 14 amino acids long. The V gene's germline CDR1 is SEHNR and CDR2 FQNEAQ (reference sequence). The CDR3 bases are TGTGCCAGCAGCGCTAGCGGGAGTGGGGATACGCAGTATTTT. Amino acid sequence: CASSASGSGDTQYF.

The J gene is TRBJ2-1, the V gene TRBV3-1 (or the pseudogene TRBV3-2), with a tentative D call TRBD2 (5 bases). V gave up 1 base and J gave up 1 base, with 8 bases separating them. The germline V gene has CDR1 LGHDT and CDR2 YNNKEL (reference sequence). The CDR3 sequence is 15 residues long. The CDR3 spells CASSQVGGSYNEQFF. The CDR3 nucleotides read TGTGCCAGCAGCCAAGTTGGCGGGTCCTACAATGAGCAGTTCTTC.

There are a few counts of this clone. This chain links TRBV5-4 with TRBJ1-2; 12 nucleotides agree with TRBD1. The V and J ends lost 5 bases and 4 bases, in that order; junction bases with no gene match: 9. Germline-derived CDR1 and CDR2 are SGHNT and YYREEE (reference sequence). The CDR3 loop spans 16 amino acids. CDR3 in DNA: TGTGCCAGCAGGATGGGACAGGGGGCGTTACGCTATGGCTACACCTTC. It codes for CASRMGQGALRYGYTF.

This clone was counted between two and nine times. The chain couples TRBV18 to TRBJ2-1; 9 bases match TRBD2. Unmatched junction bases numbered 5, after V lost 4 bases and J lost 4 bases. Germline values: CDR1 KGHSH, CDR2 LQKENI. The CDR3 extends over 15 amino acids. CDR3 in amino acids: CASSQGLATYNEQFF. The DNA of the CDR3 is TGTGCCAGCTCACAAGGACTAGCGACATACAATGAGCAGTTCTTC.

This rearrangement joins TRBV19 to TRBJ2-5; possibly TRBD1 for D (7 bases). V was shortened by 4 bases and J by 1 base, with 13 bases between the two germline ends. The germline CDR1 and CDR2 sequences are LNHDA and SQIVND (reference sequence). The length of the CDR3 is 15 residues. As DNA, the CDR3 is TGTGCCAGTAGTAGGGGGGACAGTTCCCAAGAGACCCAGTACTTC. Translated: CASSRGDSSQETQYF.

This clone is a singleton in its sample. The chain couples TRBV4-3 to TRBJ1-1, with unresolved D. Trimming took off 0 bases at V and 0 bases at J, with 8 bases between the two ends. From germline, CDR1 is LGHNA and CDR2 YSLEER. The CDR3 has 15 residues. The CDR3, as DNA: TGCGCCAGCAGCCAAGATAAAGAGTTGAACACTGAAGCTTTCTTT. Protein product: CASSQDKELNTEAFF.

This clone appeared once. This chain connects TRBV30 to TRBJ2-5; a possible D gene is TRBD2 (6 bases). The germline gives CDR1 GTSNPN, CDR2 SVGIG (reference sequence). This CDR3 has 14 residues. The V and J ends lost 3 bases and 2 bases respectively, with 13 bases between them. This CDR3 is CAWREGGTQETQYF. Here the CDR3 DNA reads TGTGCCTGGAGGGAAGGCGGGACGCAAGAGACCCAGTACTTC.

The chain has TRBV9 and TRBJ2-5; no clear D gene. CDR1 and CDR2 from the germline V gene are SGDLS and YYNGEE. The CDR3 spans 15 residues. Between the trimmed V and J ends, which lost 6 bases and 5 bases, there was a span of 20 bases. CDR3 sequence: CASTGNSPAAETQYF. Written as DNA, the CDR3 is TGTGCCAGCACCGGAAATTCCCCCGCGGCGGAGACCCAGTACTTC.

The chain recombines TRBV6-6 with TRBJ2-7; 10 nucleotides agree with TRBD2. J gave up 5 bases and V 6 bases, and 7 bases lay outside the gene matches. The CDR3 has 14 residues. Germline V gene lookup returns CDR1 MNHNY and CDR2 SVGAGI (reference sequence). CDR3 sequence: CASRPSGSSNEQYF. DNA for the CDR3: TGTGCCAGCAGGCCTAGCGGGAGTTCGAACGAGCAGTACTTC.

This chain uses TRBV28 with TRBJ2-1; 11 bases align to TRBD2. Unmatched junction bases numbered 5, after V lost 3 bases and J lost 7 bases. The CDR3 runs to 15 residues. Germline assignment: CDR1 MDHEN and CDR2 SYDVKM. DNA for the CDR3: TGTGCCAGCAGTTTCATAGCGGGAGGGTATAATGAGCAGTTCTTC. Its translation is CASSFIAGGYNEQFF. The full variable domain, completed using reference TRBV28 and TRBJ2-1, is DVKVTQSSRYLVKRTGEKVFLECVQDMDHENMFWYRQDPGLGLRLIYFSYDVKMKEKGDIPEGYSVSREKKERFSLILESASTNQTSMYLCASSFIAGGYNEQFFGPGTRLTVL.